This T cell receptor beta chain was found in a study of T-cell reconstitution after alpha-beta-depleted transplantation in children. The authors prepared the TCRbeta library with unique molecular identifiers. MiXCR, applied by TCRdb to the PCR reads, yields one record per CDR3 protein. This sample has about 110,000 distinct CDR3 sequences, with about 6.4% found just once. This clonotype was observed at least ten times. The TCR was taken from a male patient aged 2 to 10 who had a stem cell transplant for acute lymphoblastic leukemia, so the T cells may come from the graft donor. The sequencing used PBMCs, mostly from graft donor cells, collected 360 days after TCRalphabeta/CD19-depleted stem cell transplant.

The CDR3 region has the DNA TGTGCCAGCAGTCCCTACGGAGGCCCAAAGAACACTGAAGCTTTCTTT. It yields the protein CASSPYGGPKNTEAFF. This rearrangement joins TRBV12-3 or TRBV12-4 to TRBJ1-1, with D unclear. The CDR3 contains 16 residues. The ends were cut back, 5 bases at V and 1 base at J, with 17 bases in the middle.